These 20 T cell receptor beta chains originate from one sample sequenced in a study of blood T cell repertoires in COVID-19. The method was immunoSEQ multiplex PCR; TCRdb's version includes in-frame clones alone and lacks a portion of them. Found here are under 200,000 clones, almost 90% of them singletons; the top ten hold about 1.7%. Source material: peripheral blood. These receptors were obtained from a man aged 18-30 years with active or convalescent COVID-19.

The rearrangement links TRBV11-2 to TRBJ1-1; D ambiguous. The CDR3 extends over 15 amino acids. V gave up 2 bases and J gave up 0 bases, with 10 bases separating them. Germline CDR1 SGHAT, CDR2 FQNNGV. CDR3 coding DNA: TGTGCCAGCAGCTTATGGCGGAACATGAACACTGAAGCTTTCTTT. Amino acid sequence: CASSLWRNMNTEAFF.

The chain couples TRBV19 to TRBJ1-2; D might be TRBD1 (5 bases). The ends were cut back, 5 bases at V and 1 base at J, with 14 bases in the middle. The germline V gene encodes CDR1 LNHDA and CDR2 SQIVND (reference sequence). CDR3 size: 15 residues. As DNA, the CDR3 is TGTGCCAGTAGTCCCTCCGGAGGGGTTAACTATGGCTACACCTTC. It specifies CASSPSGGVNYGYTF.

This rearrangement joins TRBV24-1 to TRBJ2-2, with a weak D call TRBD1 (5 bases). The CDR3 is 13 amino acids. In germline, CDR1 is KGHDR, CDR2 SFDVKD. The V end lost 8 bases, the J end lost 5 bases, and 11 bases lay between the germline ends. The CDR3 reads CATKQGVTGELFF. CDR3 nucleotides: TGTGCCACCAAACAAGGGGTTACCGGGGAGCTGTTTTTT.

As regards this clone: The germline gene is not matched at one end of the junction; a read error may be the cause. The J gene is TRBJ2-1, the V gene TRBV5-1; D remains ambiguous. Looked up from germline, CDR1 is SGHRS and CDR2 is YFSETQ. The CDR3 is 11 residues long. Here the CDR3 DNA reads TGCGCCAGCAGCTTGTCCAGCGACTGGCTCTTC. Amino acids: CASSLSSDWLF.

The CDR3 DNA reads as TGTGCCATCAGTCAGACACCTTATGAAGCTTTCTTT. Amino acid sequence: CAISQTPYEAFF. J is TRBJ1-1 and V is TRBV10-3, with D unresolved. The CDR3 contains 12 residues. V was trimmed by 5 bases and J by 7 bases, leaving 11 bases between them. CDR1 ENHRY and CDR2 SYGVKD come from the germline V gene.

As DNA, the CDR3 is TGTGCCAGCAGCGGGGGGGCCAGCTCCTACAATGAGCAGTTCTTC. It yields the protein CASSGGASSYNEQFF. The chain combines TRBV6-5 with TRBJ2-1, with 8 bases lining up with TRBD2. CDR1 MNHEY and CDR2 SVGAGI come from the germline V gene. The CDR3 length is 15 residues. The V gene end was trimmed by 6 bases and the J gene end by 0 bases; junction bases not matched to a gene: 4.

The gene calls are TRBV2 and TRBJ2-7; 9 nucleotides match TRBD1. CDR1 is SNHLY, CDR2 FYNNEI, per germline. This CDR3 region has 14 residues. Trimming took 6 bases from V and 5 from J; bases not matched to a gene: 8. The CDR3 DNA reads as TGTGCCAGCAGCCAAAGGGACAGGGCGCACGAGCAGTACTTC. Translation gives CASSQRDRAHEQYF.

This chain joins TRBV27 and TRBJ1-2, with D maybe TRBD1 (5 bases). The CDR3 has 16 residues. Germline CDR1 MNHEY, CDR2 SMNVEV (reference sequence). The V end lost 0 bases, the J end lost 3 bases, and 14 bases lay between the germline ends. CDR3 protein: CASSLSSRTGDYGYTF. The DNA of the CDR3 is TGTGCCAGCAGTTTATCTTCTAGGACGGGGGACTATGGCTACACCTTC.

The chain is built from TRBV4-1 and TRBJ2-1, with D tentatively TRBD2 (7 bases). CDR3 length: 12 amino acids. The germline V and J ends were trimmed by 6 bases and 10 bases, with 13 bases remaining between them. Germline V gene lookup returns CDR1 MGHRA and CDR2 YSYEKL. The CDR3 region has the DNA TGCGCCAGCAGTCGGTCGGGGGGCGAGCAGTTCTTC. Translated, it gives CASSRSGGEQFF.

This clone was found a few times. The chain recombines TRBV29-1 with TRBJ2-6; 13 bases line up with TRBD2. The CDR3 runs to 18 residues. Germline loops: CDR1 SQVTM, CDR2 ANQGSEA. After removal of 4 bases from V and 2 bases from J, the junction contained 8 bases not matched to a gene. CDR3 nucleotides: TGCAGCGTTGCAGGGACTAGCGGGGAGGGAGCTGGGGCCAACGTCCTGACTTTC. Amino acid sequence: CSVAGTSGEGAGANVLTF. The variable domain in full, with the rest retrieved from reference TRBV29-1 and TRBJ2-6, is SAVISQKPSRDICQRGTSLTIQCQVDSQVTMMFWYRQQPGQSLTLIATANQGSEATYESGFVIDKFPISRPNLTFSTLTVSNMSPEDSSIYLCSVAGTSGEGAGANVLTFGAGSRLTVL.

V and J are TRBV10-3 and TRBJ1-2; no definite D call. CDR3 length: 13 amino acids. The V end was cut by 0 bases, the J end by 5 bases, with 7 bases between. Germline CDR1 ENHRY, CDR2 SYGVKD. The CDR3 loop is CAISESTAYGYTF. The CDR3 region has the DNA TGTGCCATCAGTGAGTCTACCGCGTATGGCTACACCTTC.

The rearrangement links TRBV4-1 to TRBJ2-7, with TRBD2 identical over 12 bases. Germline values: CDR1 MGHRA, CDR2 YSYEKL. Losses at the gene ends were 3 bases for V and 4 bases for J; bases not matched to a gene: 4. The CDR3 runs to 15 residues. In DNA, the CDR3 is TGCGCCAGCAGCCACCTAACTAGCGGGAGGTACGAGCAGTACTTC. Encoded protein: CASSHLTSGRYEQYF.

The chain joins TRBV2 to TRBJ2-5, with a tentative D call TRBD1 (5 bases). Trimming took 11 bases from V and 5 from J, leaving 24 bases between them. The CDR3 has 15 amino acids. CDR1 and CDR2 (germline): SNHLY, FYNNEI. In DNA, the CDR3 is TGTGCCGTCCCCAGGGCAGATCGGGCCCGGGAGACCCAGTACTTC. It is translated as CAVPRADRARETQYF.

The chain recombines TRBV4-3 with TRBJ2-7; TRBD2 agrees at 9 bases. The CDR3 extends over 18 amino acids. With V trimmed by 0 bases and J by 6 bases, 15 bases remained unmatched. The V gene's germline CDR1 is LGHNA and CDR2 YSLEER. CDR3 in DNA: TGCGCCAGCAGCCAAGATTGGTCAACAGCGGGAGGTTTATCCGAGCAGTACTTC. As protein: CASSQDWSTAGGLSEQYF.

V is TRBV3-1 (or the pseudogene TRBV3-2) and J is TRBJ1-1; 7 positions agree with TRBD1. With V trimmed by 0 bases and J by 4 bases, 8 bases remained unmatched. Germline V gene sequence: CDR1 LGHDT, CDR2 YNNKEL (reference sequence). This CDR3 contains 16 residues. CDR3 loop: CASSQDADRMGTEAFF. Here the CDR3 DNA reads TGTGCCAGCAGCCAAGATGCGGACAGGATGGGCACTGAAGCTTTCTTT.

The CDR3 reads CAWTNRGSVYGYTF. The CDR3 nucleotides read TGTGCCTGGACTAACAGGGGGTCTGTCTATGGCTACACCTTC. The rearrangement links TRBV30 to TRBJ1-2, with TRBD1 identical over 8 bases. CDR1 and CDR2 (germline): GTSNPN, SVGIG (reference sequence). CDR3 length equals 14 residues. The V segment lost 4 bases and the J segment 4 bases; nucleotides outside the gene matches: 8.

The J gene is TRBJ2-7, the V gene TRBV7-9; maybe TRBD2 (6 bases). CDR1 and CDR2 (germline): SEHNR, FQNEAQ (reference sequence). There are 19 residues in the CDR3. V was pared by 5 bases and J by 5 bases, with 31 bases between. DNA of the CDR3: TGTGCCAGCAGCCCCATGCGATGGACGGGAGAGGGGTACGCCCACGAGCAGTACTTC. Its protein is CASSPMRWTGEGYAHEQYF. Based on the CDR3 plus reference TRBV7-9 and TRBJ2-7, the full variable domain is DTGVSQNPRHKITKRGQNVTFRCDPISEHNRLYWYRQTLGQGPEFLTYFQNEAQLEKSRLLSDRFSAERPKGSFSTLEIQRTEQGDSAMYLCASSPMRWTGEGYAHEQYFGPGTRLTVT.

This rearrangement joins TRBV19 to TRBJ1-4; maybe TRBD1 (5 bases). The CDR3 consists of 16 residues. The V and J ends lost 3 bases and 1 base respectively, with 12 bases between them. The germline gives CDR1 LNHDA, CDR2 SQIVND (reference sequence). In DNA, the CDR3 is TGTGCCAGTAGTATGGGCAGGGCCGGAACTAATGAAAAACTGTTTTTT. This gives the protein CASSMGRAGTNEKLFF.

This clone was picked up one time. The genes are TRBV6-4 and TRBJ2-1; D is undetermined. V shed 4 bases and J shed 6 bases, with 10 bases lying between them. CDR1 MRHNA and CDR2 SNTAGT come from the germline V gene. This CDR3 has 13 amino acids. The CDR3 protein is CASSGTLGNEQFF. For the CDR3, the DNA is TGTGCCAGCAGTGGAACTCTAGGCAATGAGCAGTTCTTC.

The chain carries TRBV21-1 and TRBJ2-3; the table names TRBD1, a call not compared with the DNA. TRBV21-1 is described as a pseudogene. The CDR3 runs to 14 residues. In nucleotides, the CDR3 is TGTGCCAGCAGCAAACAGGGTCCAGCGGATACGCAGTATTTT. It codes for CASSKQGPADTQYF.